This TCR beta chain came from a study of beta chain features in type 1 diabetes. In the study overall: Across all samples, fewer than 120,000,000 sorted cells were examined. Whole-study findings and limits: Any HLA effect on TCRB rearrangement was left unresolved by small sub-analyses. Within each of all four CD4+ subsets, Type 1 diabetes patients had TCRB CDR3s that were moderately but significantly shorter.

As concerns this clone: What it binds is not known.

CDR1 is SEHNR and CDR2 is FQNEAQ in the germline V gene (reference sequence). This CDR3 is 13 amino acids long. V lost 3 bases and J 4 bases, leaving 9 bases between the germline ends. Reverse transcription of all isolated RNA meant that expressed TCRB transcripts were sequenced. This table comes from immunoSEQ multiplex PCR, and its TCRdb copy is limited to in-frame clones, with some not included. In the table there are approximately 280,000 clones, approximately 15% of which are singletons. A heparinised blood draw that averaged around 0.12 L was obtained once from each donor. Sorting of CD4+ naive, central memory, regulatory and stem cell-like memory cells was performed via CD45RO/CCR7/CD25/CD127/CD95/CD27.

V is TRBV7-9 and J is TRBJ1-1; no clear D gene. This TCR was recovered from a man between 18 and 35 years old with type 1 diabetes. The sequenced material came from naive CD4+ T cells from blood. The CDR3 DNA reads TGTGCCAGCAGCTTTACGGGTACCACTGAAGCTTTCTTT. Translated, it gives CASSFTGTTEAFF.